This is a list of T cell receptor beta chains from one sample in a study of T cells after yellow fever vaccination. MiXCR, run by TCRdb on the 5' RACE reads, gives a single entry per CDR3 protein. This sample has more than 300,000 distinct CDR3 sequences, with about 11% found just once. The sample in question was CD4+ T cells sorted from PBMCs, obtained 45 days after the yellow fever booster vaccination. All receptors derive from a man between 18 and 29 years old who received the YFV17D yellow fever vaccine. The CDR3 runs from the conserved cysteine through the conserved F or W. The D gene is left open where the match is weak. Clone size, where shown, is once, few, many, or a class for clones that have expanded.

. 17 TRBD1 TRBJ2-3 TRBV13 CASSGTGGNWGTDTQYF TGTGCCAGCAGCGGGACAGGGGGCAATTGGGGCACAGATACGCAGTATTTT
. 13 . TRBJ2-2 TRBV14 CASSQQYTGELFF TGTGCCAGCAGCCAACAGTACACCGGGGAGCTGTTTTTT
few 16 . TRBJ1-1 TRBV5-4 CASTQGNSNMNTEAFF TGTGCCAGCACCCAGGGGAACAGCAACATGAACACTGAAGCTTTCTTT
few 14 . TRBJ2-5 TRBV12-3/TRBV12-4 CASRPGLLEKTQYF TGTGCCAGCAGACCCGGGCTTCTGGAAAAGACCCAGTACTTC
. 14 . TRBJ1-2 TRBV5-6 CASSWGYSNYGYTF TGTGCCAGCAGCTGGGGGTATTCTAACTATGGCTACACCTTC
few 14 TRBD1 TRBJ1-1 TRBV7-2 CASGRDRKNTEAFF TGTGCCAGCGGACGGGACAGAAAGAACACTGAAGCTTTCTTT
. 14 . TRBJ1-6 TRBV3-1 CASSQISGDSPLHF TGTGCCAGCAGCCAAATCAGCGGCGATTCACCCCTCCACTTT
many 12 . TRBJ2-7 TRBV7-9 CASSPQGFEQYF TGTGCCAGCAGCCCGCAGGGGTTCGAGCAGTACTTC
. 13 TRBD1 TRBJ1-1 TRBV16 CASSLGTGGLAFF TGTGCCAGCAGCCTCGGGACAGGGGGCTTAGCTTTCTTT
. 13 . TRBJ1-4 TRBV5-1 CASSFAQNEKLFF TGCGCCAGCAGCTTCGCCCAGAATGAAAAACTGTTTTTT
. 15 TRBD1 TRBJ2-3 TRBV9 CASSVVGQGLNTQYF TGTGCCAGCAGCGTAGTGGGACAGGGTCTAAATACGCAGTATTTT
few 14 TRBD1 TRBJ2-3 TRBV11-2 CASSSDRGGDTQYF TGTGCCAGCAGCTCCGACAGGGGGGGGGATACGCAGTATTTT
few 12 . TRBJ1-2 TRBV29-1 CSVSAADYGYTF TGCAGCGTCAGTGCGGCTGACTATGGCTACACCTTC
many 15 . TRBJ1-3 TRBV4-2 CASSQGRGSGNTIYF TGTGCCAGCAGCCAAGGGCGAGGCTCTGGAAACACCATATATTTT
few 17 TRBD2 TRBJ2-1 TRBV5-6 CASSPLGLAGGRNEQFF TGTGCCAGCAGCCCCCTGGGACTAGCGGGGGGTCGGAATGAGCAGTTCTTC
once 14 . TRBJ2-5 TRBV2 CASRGITGGETQYF TGTGCCAGCAGGGGGATTACCGGTGGGGAGACCCAGTACTTC
few 15 . TRBJ1-4 TRBV7-2 CASSFTGPIPEKLFF TGTGCCAGCAGCTTTACAGGGCCTATCCCTGAAAAACTGTTTTTT
many 12 . TRBJ2-5 TRBV5-1 CASSLPEETQYF TGCGCCAGCAGCTTGCCAGAAGAGACCCAGTACTTC
many 16 TRBD2 TRBJ2-3 TRBV7-2 CASSRASGGGADTQYF TGTGCCAGCAGCCGAGCTAGCGGGGGAGGGGCAGATACGCAGTATTTT
many 14 . TRBJ2-4 TRBV5-1 CASSSGPGGDIQYF TGCGCCAGCAGCAGTGGACCTGGCGGGGACATTCAGTACTTC
few 13 TRBD2 TRBJ2-2 TRBV25-1 CASSEGLAGELFF TGTGCCAGCAGTGAAGGACTAGCCGGGGAGCTGTTTTTT
few 14 . TRBJ1-6 TRBV9 CASSVMEANSPLHF TGTGCCAGCAGCGTAATGGAAGCTAATTCACCCCTCCACTTT
few 14 TRBD1 TRBJ1-2 TRBV7-2 CASSLDRGHDGYTF TGTGCCAGCAGCTTAGACAGGGGGCATGATGGCTACACCTTC
. 15 . TRBJ2-6 TRBV6-1 CASSASTSGANVLTF TGTGCCAGCAGTGCCAGTACCTCTGGGGCCAACGTCCTGACTTTC
many 15 TRBD1 TRBJ2-7 TRBV5-1 CASSSDRGRRYEQYF TGCGCCAGCAGCTCGGACAGGGGGCGCAGGTACGAGCAGTACTTC
few 13 . TRBJ1-2 TRBV7-3 CASSRDRSYGYTF TGTGCCAGCAGTCGTGACAGAAGCTATGGCTACACCTTC
few 13 TRBD1 TRBJ1-2 TRBV20-1 CSVEPGGIYGYTF TGCAGTGTTGAACCAGGGGGCATCTATGGCTACACCTTC
few 13 . TRBJ1-1 TRBV5-1 CASRTTIGTEAFF TGCGCCAGCAGAACCACAATCGGCACTGAAGCTTTCTTT
. 14 . TRBJ1-2 TRBV18 CASSTRESNYGYTF TGTGCCAGCTCTACCAGGGAATCTAACTATGGCTACACCTTC
few 15 . TRBJ1-5 TRBV25-1 CASWGGTGSNQPQHF TGTGCCAGCTGGGGGGGCACGGGGAGCAATCAGCCCCAGCATTTT
. 14 . TRBJ1-1 TRBV19 CASGTGQTDTEAFF TGTGCCAGTGGGACGGGACAAACGGACACTGAAGCTTTCTTT
few 17 . TRBJ2-7 TRBV4-1 CASSHQGEGRFSYEQYF TGCGCCAGCAGCCACCAGGGTGAGGGGCGATTCTCCTACGAGCAGTACTTC
. 14 TRBD2 TRBJ2-1 TRBV30 CAWSFHHSGGAEFF TGTGCCTGGAGTTTCCACCATAGCGGGGGGGCTGAGTTCTTC
. 16 . TRBJ2-3 TRBV7-8 CASSLVGRESTDTQYF TGTGCCAGCAGCTTAGTCGGCAGGGAGAGCACAGATACGCAGTATTTT
. 13 TRBD1 TRBJ2-7 TRBV18 CASSRTGQNEQYF TGTGCCAGCTCACGGACAGGGCAAAACGAGCAGTACTTC
few 15 TRBD1 TRBJ2-1 TRBV7-2 CASSTDRGSYNEQFF TGTGCCAGCAGCACCGACAGGGGGTCCTACAATGAGCAGTTCTTC
. 16 . TRBJ1-5 TRBV4-1 CASSLHGTLGNQPKHF TGCGCCAGCAGCCTCCATGGGACCCTAGGAAATCAGCCCAAGCATTTT